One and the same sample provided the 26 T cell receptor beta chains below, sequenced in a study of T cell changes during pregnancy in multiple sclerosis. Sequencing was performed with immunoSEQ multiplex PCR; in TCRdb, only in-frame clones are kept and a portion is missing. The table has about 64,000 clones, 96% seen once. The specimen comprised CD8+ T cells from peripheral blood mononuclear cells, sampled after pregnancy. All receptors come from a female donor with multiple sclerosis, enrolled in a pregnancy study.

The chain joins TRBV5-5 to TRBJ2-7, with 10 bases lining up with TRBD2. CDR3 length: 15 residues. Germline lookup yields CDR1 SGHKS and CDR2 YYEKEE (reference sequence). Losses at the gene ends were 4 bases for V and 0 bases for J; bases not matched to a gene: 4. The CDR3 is CASSPRTSGSYEQYF. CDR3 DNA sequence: TGTGCCAGCAGCCCTAGGACTAGCGGCTCCTACGAGCAGTACTTC.

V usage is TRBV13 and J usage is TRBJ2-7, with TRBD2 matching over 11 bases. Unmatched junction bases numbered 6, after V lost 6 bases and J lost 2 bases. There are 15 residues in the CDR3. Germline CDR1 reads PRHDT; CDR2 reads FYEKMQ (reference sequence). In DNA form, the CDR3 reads TGTGCCAGCAGGGGGCTAGCGGGAGGCGCCTACGAGCAGTACTTC. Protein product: CASRGLAGGAYEQYF.

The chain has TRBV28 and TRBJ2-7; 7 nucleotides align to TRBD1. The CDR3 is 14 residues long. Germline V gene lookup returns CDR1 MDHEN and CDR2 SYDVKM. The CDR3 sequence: CASSLFGETGSLIV. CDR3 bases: TGTGCCAGCAGTTTATTCGGGGAGACAGGGAGCTTAATTGTC.

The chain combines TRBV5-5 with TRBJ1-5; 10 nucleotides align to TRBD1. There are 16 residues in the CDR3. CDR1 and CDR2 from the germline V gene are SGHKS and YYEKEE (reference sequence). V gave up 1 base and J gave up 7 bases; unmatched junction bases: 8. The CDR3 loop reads CASSLTGQGTRQPQHF. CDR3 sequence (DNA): TGTGCCAGCAGCTTGACGGGACAGGGGACTCGGCAGCCCCAGCATTTT.

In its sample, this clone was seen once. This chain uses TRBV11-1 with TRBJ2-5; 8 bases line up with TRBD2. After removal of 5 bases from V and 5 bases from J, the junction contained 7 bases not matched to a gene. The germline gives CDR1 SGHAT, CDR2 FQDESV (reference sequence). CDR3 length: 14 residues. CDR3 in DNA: TGTGCCAGCAGCGCACGGGAGGGCGAGGAGACCCAGTACTTC. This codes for CASSAREGEETQYF.

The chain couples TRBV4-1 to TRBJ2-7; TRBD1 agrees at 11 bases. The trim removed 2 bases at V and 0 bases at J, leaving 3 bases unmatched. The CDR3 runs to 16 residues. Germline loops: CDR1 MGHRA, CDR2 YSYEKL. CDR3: CASSQSGTGGSYEQYF. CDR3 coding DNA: TGCGCCAGCAGCCAATCCGGGACAGGGGGCTCCTACGAGCAGTACTTC.

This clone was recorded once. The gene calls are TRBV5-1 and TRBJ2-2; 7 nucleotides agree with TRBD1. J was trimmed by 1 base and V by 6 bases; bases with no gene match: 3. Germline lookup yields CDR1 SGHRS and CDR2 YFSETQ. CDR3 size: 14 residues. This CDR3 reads CASTGQRNTGELFF. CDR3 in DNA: TGCGCCAGCACGGGACAGCGGAACACCGGGGAGCTGTTTTTT.

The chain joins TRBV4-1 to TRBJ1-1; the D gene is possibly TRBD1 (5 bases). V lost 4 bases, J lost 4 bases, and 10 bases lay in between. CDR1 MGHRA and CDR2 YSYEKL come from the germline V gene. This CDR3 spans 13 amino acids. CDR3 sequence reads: CASSLGRATEAFF. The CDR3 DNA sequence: TGCGCCAGCAGCCTCGGCAGGGCCACTGAAGCTTTCTTT.

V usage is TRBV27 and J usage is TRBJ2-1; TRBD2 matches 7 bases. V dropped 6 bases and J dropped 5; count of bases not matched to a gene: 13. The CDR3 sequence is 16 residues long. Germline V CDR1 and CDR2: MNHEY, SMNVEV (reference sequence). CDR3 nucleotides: TGTGCCAGCAGAGGGGAGGGATGGGGCAGAGACAATGAGCAGTTCTTC. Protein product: CASRGEGWGRDNEQFF.

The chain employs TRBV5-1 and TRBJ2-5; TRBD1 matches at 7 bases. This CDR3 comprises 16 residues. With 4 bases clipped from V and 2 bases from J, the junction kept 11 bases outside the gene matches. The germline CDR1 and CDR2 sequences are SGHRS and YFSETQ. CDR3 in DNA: TGCGCCAGCAGCCTACACAGGGGATTGGGGCAAGAGACCCAGTACTTC. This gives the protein CASSLHRGLGQETQYF.

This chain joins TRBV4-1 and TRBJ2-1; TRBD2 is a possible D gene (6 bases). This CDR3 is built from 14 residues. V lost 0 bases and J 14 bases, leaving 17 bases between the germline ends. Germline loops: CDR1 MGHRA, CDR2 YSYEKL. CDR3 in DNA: TGCGCCAGCAGCCAAGATCCAGGGACTCCCGAGGAGTTCTTC. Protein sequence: CASSQDPGTPEEFF.

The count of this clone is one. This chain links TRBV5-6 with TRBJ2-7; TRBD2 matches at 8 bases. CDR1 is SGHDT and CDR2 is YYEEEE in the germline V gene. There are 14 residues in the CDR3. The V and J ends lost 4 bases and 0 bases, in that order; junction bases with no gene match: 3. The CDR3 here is CASSIAGNSYEQYF. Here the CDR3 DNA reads TGTGCCAGCAGCATAGCGGGGAACTCCTACGAGCAGTACTTC.

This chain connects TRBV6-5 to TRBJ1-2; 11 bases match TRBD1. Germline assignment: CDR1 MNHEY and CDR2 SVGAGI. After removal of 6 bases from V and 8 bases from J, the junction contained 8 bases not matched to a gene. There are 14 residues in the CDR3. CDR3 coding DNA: TGTGCCAGCAGGGTCGGACAGGGGGCGCGGGGCTACACCTTC. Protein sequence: CASRVGQGARGYTF.

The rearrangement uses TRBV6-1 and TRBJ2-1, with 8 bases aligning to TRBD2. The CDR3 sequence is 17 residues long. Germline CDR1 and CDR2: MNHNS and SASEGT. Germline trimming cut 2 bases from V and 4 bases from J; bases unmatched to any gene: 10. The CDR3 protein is CASSETLPSGLYNEQFF. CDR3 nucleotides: TGTGCCAGCAGTGAAACTCTCCCTAGCGGGCTTTACAATGAGCAGTTCTTC.

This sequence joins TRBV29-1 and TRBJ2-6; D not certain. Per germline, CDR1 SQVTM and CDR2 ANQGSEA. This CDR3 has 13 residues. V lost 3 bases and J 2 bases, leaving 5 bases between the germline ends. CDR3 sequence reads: CSVEAAGANVLTF. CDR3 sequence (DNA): TGCAGCGTTGAGGCGGCTGGGGCCAACGTCCTGACTTTC.

As DNA, the CDR3 is TGTGCCAGCAGCTTAGTAGGGGGCAGCACAGATACGCAGTATTTT. Translation gives CASSLVGGSTDTQYF. V is TRBV7-8 and J is TRBJ2-3; TRBD1 matches 7 bases. Trimming took 1 base from V and 0 from J; bases not matched to a gene: 1. This CDR3 is 15 amino acids long. The germline V gene has CDR1 SGHVS and CDR2 FQNEAQ.

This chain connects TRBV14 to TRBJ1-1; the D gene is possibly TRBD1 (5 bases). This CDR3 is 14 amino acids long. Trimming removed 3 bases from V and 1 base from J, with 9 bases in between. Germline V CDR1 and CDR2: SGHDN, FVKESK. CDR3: CASSHSDRNTEAFF. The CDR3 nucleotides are TGTGCCAGCAGCCACTCAGACAGGAACACTGAAGCTTTCTTT.

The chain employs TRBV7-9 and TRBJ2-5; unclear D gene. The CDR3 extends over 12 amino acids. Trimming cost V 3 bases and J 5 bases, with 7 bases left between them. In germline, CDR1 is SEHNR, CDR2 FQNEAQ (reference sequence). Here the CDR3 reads CASSFLGETQYF. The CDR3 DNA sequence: TGTGCCAGCAGCTTCCTCGGTGAGACCCAGTACTTC.

The DNA of the CDR3 is TGTGCCACCAGCAGGGTCGAGGACAGCCTCTATGGCTACACCTTC. Amino acids: CATSRVEDSLYGYTF. The chain recombines TRBV15 with TRBJ1-2; tentatively, D is TRBD1 (6 bases). V was trimmed by 3 bases and J by 4 bases, leaving 15 bases between them. CDR1 and CDR2 (germline): LNHNV, YYDKDF (reference sequence). This CDR3 is 15 amino acids long.

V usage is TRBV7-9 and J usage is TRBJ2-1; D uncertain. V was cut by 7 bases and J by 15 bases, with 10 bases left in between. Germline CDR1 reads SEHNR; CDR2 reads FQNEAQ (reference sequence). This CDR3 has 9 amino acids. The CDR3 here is CASTPLSFF. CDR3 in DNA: TGTGCCAGCACCCCTCTCTCGTTCTTC.

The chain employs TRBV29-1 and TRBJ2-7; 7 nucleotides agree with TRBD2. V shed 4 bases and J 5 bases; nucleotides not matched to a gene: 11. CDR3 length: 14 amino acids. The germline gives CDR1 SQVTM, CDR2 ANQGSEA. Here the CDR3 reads CSVGRTGTTNEQYF. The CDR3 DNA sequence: TGCAGCGTTGGCCGAACCGGGACTACGAACGAGCAGTACTTC.

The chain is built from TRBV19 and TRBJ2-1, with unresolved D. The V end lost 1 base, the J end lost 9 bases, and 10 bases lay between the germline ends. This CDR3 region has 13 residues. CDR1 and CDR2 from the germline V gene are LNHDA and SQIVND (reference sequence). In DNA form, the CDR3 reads TGTGCCAGTAGTATAGGTCTCGTGAGTGAGCAGTTCTTC. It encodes CASSIGLVSEQFF. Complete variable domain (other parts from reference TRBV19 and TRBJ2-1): DGGITQSPKYLFRKEGQNVTLSCEQNLNHDAMYWYRQDPGQGLRLIYYSQIVNDFQKGDIAEGYSVSREKKESFPLTVTSAQKNPTAFYLCASSIGLVSEQFFGPGTRLTVL.

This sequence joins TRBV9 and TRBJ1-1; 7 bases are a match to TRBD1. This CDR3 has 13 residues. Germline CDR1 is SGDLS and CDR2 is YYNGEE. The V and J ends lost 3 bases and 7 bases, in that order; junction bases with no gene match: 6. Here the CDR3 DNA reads TGTGCCAGCAGCGCCGGACAGGTCAATGAAGCTTTCTTT. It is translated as CASSAGQVNEAFF.

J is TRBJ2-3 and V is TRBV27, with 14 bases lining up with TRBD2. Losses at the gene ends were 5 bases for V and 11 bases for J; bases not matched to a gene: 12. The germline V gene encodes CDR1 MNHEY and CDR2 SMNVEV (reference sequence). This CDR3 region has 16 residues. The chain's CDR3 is CASSPRLAGGPLEQYF. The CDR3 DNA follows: TGTGCCAGCAGTCCCCGACTAGCGGGAGGGCCATTGGAGCAGTATTTT.

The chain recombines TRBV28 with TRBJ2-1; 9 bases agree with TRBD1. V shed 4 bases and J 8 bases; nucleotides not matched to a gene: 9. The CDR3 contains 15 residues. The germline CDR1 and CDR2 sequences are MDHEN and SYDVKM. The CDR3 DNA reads TGTGCCAGCAGTTCACCGGGACAGGGCTTTGATGAGCAGTTCTTC. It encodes CASSSPGQGFDEQFF.

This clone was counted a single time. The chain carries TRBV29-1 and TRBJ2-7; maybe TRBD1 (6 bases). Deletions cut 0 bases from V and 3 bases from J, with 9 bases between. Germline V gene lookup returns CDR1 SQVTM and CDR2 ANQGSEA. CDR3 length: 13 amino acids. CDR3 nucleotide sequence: TGCAGCGTTGAAGATGGGGGCGACTACGAGCAGTACTTC. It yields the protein CSVEDGGDYEQYF.